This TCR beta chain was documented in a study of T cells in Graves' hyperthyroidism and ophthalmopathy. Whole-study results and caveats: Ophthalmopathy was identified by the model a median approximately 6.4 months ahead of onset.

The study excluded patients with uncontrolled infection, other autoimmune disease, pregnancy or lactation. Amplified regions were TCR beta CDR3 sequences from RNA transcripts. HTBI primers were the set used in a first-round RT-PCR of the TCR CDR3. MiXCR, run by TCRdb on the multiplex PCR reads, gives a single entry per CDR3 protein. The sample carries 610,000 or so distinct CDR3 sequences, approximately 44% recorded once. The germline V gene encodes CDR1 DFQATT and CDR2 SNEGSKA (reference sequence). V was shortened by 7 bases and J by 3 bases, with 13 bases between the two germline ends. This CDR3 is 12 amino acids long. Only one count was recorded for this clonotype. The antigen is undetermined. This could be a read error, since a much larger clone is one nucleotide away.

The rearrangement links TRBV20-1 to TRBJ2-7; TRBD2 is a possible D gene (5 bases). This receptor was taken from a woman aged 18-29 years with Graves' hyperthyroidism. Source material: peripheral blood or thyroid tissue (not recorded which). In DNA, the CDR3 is TGCAGTGTTATCCCTAGCCTCTACGAGCAGTACTTC. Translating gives CSVIPSLYEQYF.